The entry below describes one T cell receptor beta chain. The data originate from a study of T cell responses to AZD1222 COVID-19 vaccine. Study-level background: Whether given at about 4 or about 12 weeks, second doses were pooled.

This table comes from immunoSEQ multiplex PCR, and its TCRdb copy is limited to in-frame clones, with some not included. This table holds fewer than 65,000 clones, approximately 82% found once. This sequence was found in an adult in good health. The material sequenced was peripheral blood, taken on day 0 of AZD1222 vaccination.

This CDR3 is CSVAALASFHTDTQYF. The CDR3 nucleotides are TGCAGCGTTGCCGCTCTGGCTAGTTTTCACACAGATACGCAGTATTTT. J is TRBJ2-3 and V is TRBV29-1; unclear D gene. Per germline, CDR1 SQVTM and CDR2 ANQGSEA. V shed 4 bases and J shed 2 bases, with 19 bases lying between them. This CDR3 comprises 16 residues.